Here is one T cell receptor (beta chain) with its context. These data are taken from a study of blood T cell repertoires in COVID-19. Study at large: Researchers got acute and convalescent COVID-19 samples from the United States, Italy and Spain.

Sequenced by immunoSEQ multiplex PCR; TCRdb stores in-frame clones only, minus some. The sample consists of around 15,000 clones, around 82% of them appearing once. Germline CDR1 is SNHLY and CDR2 is FYNNEI. This CDR3 comprises 14 residues. Material for sequencing was peripheral blood. The sequence derives from a human donor in a cohort sampled during active COVID-19. This chain connects TRBV2 to TRBJ2-2, with D perhaps TRBD2 (7 bases). The CDR3 DNA sequence: TGTGCAGCAAAAGCGGGACAAAACACCGGGGAGCTGTTTTTT. As protein: CAAKAGQNTGELFF.